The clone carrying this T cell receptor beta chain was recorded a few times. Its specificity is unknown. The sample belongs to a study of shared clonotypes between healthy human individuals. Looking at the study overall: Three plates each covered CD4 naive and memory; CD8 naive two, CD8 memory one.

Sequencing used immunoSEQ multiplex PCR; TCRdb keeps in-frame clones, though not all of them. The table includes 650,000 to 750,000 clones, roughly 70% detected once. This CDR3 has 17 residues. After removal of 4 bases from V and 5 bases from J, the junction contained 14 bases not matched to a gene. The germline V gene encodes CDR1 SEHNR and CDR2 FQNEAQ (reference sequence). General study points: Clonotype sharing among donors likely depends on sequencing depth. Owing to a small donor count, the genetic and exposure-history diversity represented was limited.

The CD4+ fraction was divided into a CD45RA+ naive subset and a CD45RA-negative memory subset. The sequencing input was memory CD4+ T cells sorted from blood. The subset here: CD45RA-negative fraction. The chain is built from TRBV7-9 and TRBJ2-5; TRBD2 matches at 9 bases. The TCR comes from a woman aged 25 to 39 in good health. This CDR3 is CASSSLGREGLVETQYF. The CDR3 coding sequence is TGTGCCAGCAGCTCTCTGGGGCGGGAGGGCCTCGTGGAGACCCAGTACTTC.